This T cell receptor (beta chain) was sequenced during a study of blood T cell repertoires in COVID-19. Background on the study: Acute and convalescent COVID-19 samples came from the United States, Italy and Spain. Sources were T cells, B-cell-depleted T cells, or PBMCs; the material itself was cDNA or gDNA.

In the source study's methods: By means of reference gene primer amplification, nucleated cell counts were estimated. The data were produced by immunoSEQ multiplex PCR, yet TCRdb's version contains in-frame clones alone and is incomplete. Clone size and the V and J calls come from that table; the DNA yielded D and trimming. Of 25,000 to 40,000 clones listed, 85% were seen once; the top ten hold roughly 15%. This CDR3 has 14 residues. V shed 4 bases and J 6 bases; nucleotides not matched to a gene: 8. The germline V gene has CDR1 SGHNT and CDR2 YYREEE (reference sequence). The receptor was derived from a woman aged 60-75 years with active COVID-19. The chain uses TRBV5-4 and TRBJ2-3; 7 positions agree with TRBD1. Sequenced: peripheral blood. This CDR3 is CASSIPTGSDTQYF. DNA of the CDR3: TGTGCCAGCAGCATACCGACAGGGTCCGATACGCAGTATTTT.